This TCR beta chain originates from a study of T cell responses to AZD1222 COVID-19 vaccine. General study findings and limits: There were mostly white British donors and more females than males, and clonal diversity was possibly underestimated.

The table came from immunoSEQ multiplex PCR; TCRdb's copy has only in-frame clones and leaves some out. The sample holds some 140,000 clones, around 92% seen once. This CDR3 has 15 residues. V shed 4 bases and J shed 4 bases, with 12 bases lying between them. From germline, CDR1 is SGDLS and CDR2 YYNGEE. Comment on this clone: Its antigen is unidentified.

V and J are TRBV9 and TRBJ1-6; D not certain. This sequence originates from an adult who received the AZD1222 COVID-19 vaccine. The input for sequencing was peripheral blood, taken 28 days after the second AZD1222 dose. The CDR3 is CASSPTGFYNSPLHF. Here the CDR3 DNA reads TGTGCCAGCAGCCCAACGGGGTTTTATAATTCACCCCTCCACTTT.